This T cell receptor (beta chain) derives from a study of shared clonotypes between healthy human individuals. Study-level background: For every donor, three CD4 naive, three CD4 memory, two CD8 naive and one CD8 memory plates were used.

Trimming cost V 1 base and J 1 base, with 7 bases left between them. The CDR3 totals 14 residues. Germline CDR1 and CDR2: MGHRA and YSYEKL. Study findings and constraints: Of the naive CD4 clonotypes, about 5% were shared across several donors.

The table lists this clone with many counts. No antigen is known for it. TCRdb's table, derived via immunoSEQ multiplex PCR, lists solely in-frame clones and lacks some. The data hold about 1 million clones, with about 75% observed a single time. The origin of this receptor is a man between 18 and 35 years old in good health. The chain recombines TRBV4-1 with TRBJ1-1; no clear D gene. The sequenced sample was memory CD4+ T cells sorted from blood. Subset: CD45RA-negative fraction. CDR3 bases: TGCGCCAGCAGCCAAGTTGCAACGAACACTGAAGCTTTCTTT. Protein product: CASSQVATNTEAFF.